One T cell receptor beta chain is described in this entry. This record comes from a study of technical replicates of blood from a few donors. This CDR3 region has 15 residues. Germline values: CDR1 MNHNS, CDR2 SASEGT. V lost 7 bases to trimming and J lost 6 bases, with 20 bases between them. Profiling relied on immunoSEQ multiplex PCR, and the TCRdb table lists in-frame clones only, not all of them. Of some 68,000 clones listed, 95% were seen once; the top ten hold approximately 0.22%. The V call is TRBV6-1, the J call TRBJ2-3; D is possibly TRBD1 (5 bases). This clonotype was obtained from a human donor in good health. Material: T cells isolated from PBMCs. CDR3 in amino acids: CASIRGWPTADTQYF. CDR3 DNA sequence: TGTGCCAGCATTAGGGGATGGCCCACGGCGGATACGCAGTATTTT.